The next 26 T cell receptor beta chains were all read from a single sample in a study of vaccination and CD4 T cells after COVID-19. Sequenced with the Oncomine TCR Beta short-read assay was DNA taken from cultured CD4+ T cells. TCRdb recomputed calls from the PCR reads with MiXCR, one row per CDR3 protein. The sample has about 11,000 distinct CDR3 sequences, 45% to 75% seen once. Treatment meaning: roughly 10-day PBMC culture with coronavirus spike peptide pools or control peptides (ViraFEST assay). No antigen has been assigned to these receptors. The sample was CD4+ T cells from blood, cultured in vitro. The receptors originated from a human donor who had recovered from COVID-19.

This chain uses TRBV6-1 with TRBJ2-5; 8 positions match TRBD1. CDR1 MNHNS and CDR2 SASEGT come from the germline V gene. This CDR3 contains 16 residues. V dropped 6 bases and J dropped 5; count of bases not matched to a gene: 14. Here the CDR3 DNA reads TGTGCCAGCAGCGACAGGAGGACAGGGTTCAGGGAGACCCAGTACTTC. Translating it yields CASSDRRTGFRETQYF.

The rearrangement joins TRBV12-3 or TRBV12-4 to TRBJ1-1, with no clear D. CDR3 size: 14 residues. Trimming removed 6 bases at V and 5 bases at J, with 16 bases between. The CDR3 nucleotides are TGTGCCAGCAGCGCGCTAGGAGGACGTACTGAAGCTTTCTTT. Translating gives CASSALGGRTEAFF.

V gene TRBV6-5 combines with J gene TRBJ2-7; 7 bases are shared with TRBD1. Looked up from germline, CDR1 is MNHEY and CDR2 is SVGAGI. The CDR3 runs 13 residues. With 5 bases clipped from V and 6 bases from J, the junction kept 7 bases outside the gene matches. The DNA of the CDR3 is TGTGCCAGCAGTAAATCGACAGGGCTCGAGCAGTACTTC. Protein sequence: CASSKSTGLEQYF.

V gene TRBV19 combines with J gene TRBJ2-7; 7 bases agree with TRBD2. The CDR3 runs to 15 residues. J gave up 3 bases and V 4 bases, and 9 bases lay outside the gene matches. Germline assignment: CDR1 LNHDA and CDR2 SQIVND (reference sequence). Here the CDR3 reads CASSSGLVRGYEQYF. As DNA, the CDR3 is TGTGCCAGTAGTAGTGGACTAGTAAGGGGCTACGAGCAGTACTTC.

The sample holds a few counts of this clonotype. The V call is TRBV11-2, the J call TRBJ2-5, with TRBD2 identical over 8 bases. The germline V gene has CDR1 SGHAT and CDR2 FQNNGV. CDR3 length: 17 residues. J lost 1 base, V lost 5 bases, and 12 bases had no gene match. The CDR3 DNA reads as TGTGCCAGCAGCCCTACGGGGGGGATCGGACGCCAAGAGACCCAGTACTTC. This sequence encodes CASSPTGGIGRQETQYF.

This sequence joins TRBV18 and TRBJ2-3; D call uncertain. Germline CDR1 is KGHSH and CDR2 is LQKENI. The CDR3 extends over 13 amino acids. The V end lost 2 bases, the J end lost 2 bases, and 5 bases lay between the germline ends. For the CDR3, the DNA is TGTGCCAGCTCACCAGGTACCACAGATACGCAGTATTTT. This encodes CASSPGTTDTQYF.

The genes are TRBV7-9 and TRBJ2-5; 8 nucleotides align to TRBD2. V lost 3 bases, J lost 1 base, and 1 base stayed unmatched. CDR1 and CDR2 from the germline V gene are SEHNR and FQNEAQ (reference sequence). The CDR3 length is 14 residues. The DNA of the CDR3 is TGTGCCAGCAGCTTGACTAGCGCCCAAGAGACCCAGTACTTC. Translated: CASSLTSAQETQYF.

This clonotype came up a few times. This chain connects TRBV27 to TRBJ2-5; no definite D call. Trimming removed 5 bases at V and 7 bases at J, with 17 bases between. The germline gives CDR1 MNHEY, CDR2 SMNVEV (reference sequence). The CDR3 is 14 residues long. The CDR3 sequence is CASSLAELPGTQYF. The CDR3 DNA is TGTGCCAGCAGTCTCGCCGAGCTCCCCGGGACCCAGTACTTC.

The chain carries TRBV6-1 and TRBJ2-2; D not resolved. Germline values: CDR1 MNHNS, CDR2 SASEGT. The CDR3 is 13 residues long. V was pared by 1 base and J by 3 bases, with 3 bases between. The CDR3 loop is CASSEGDTGELFF. The CDR3 bases are TGTGCCAGCAGTGAAGGTGACACCGGGGAGCTGTTTTTT.

V is TRBV20-1 and J is TRBJ1-3; D possibly corresponds to TRBD1 (5 bases). The CDR3 runs 17 residues. The V gene lost 1 base and the J gene lost 2 bases, with 18 bases spanning the gap. From germline, CDR1 is DFQATT and CDR2 SNEGSKA (reference sequence). This chain's CDR3 is CSARGGVVGKAGNTIYF. The CDR3 nucleotides read TGCAGTGCTAGAGGGGGGGTGGTAGGGAAGGCTGGAAACACCATATATTTT.

This chain connects TRBV2 to TRBJ2-5; weak D call: TRBD1 (5 bases). The CDR3 length is 13 residues. The germline V and J ends were trimmed by 4 bases and 4 bases, with 10 bases remaining between them. The germline V gene encodes CDR1 SNHLY and CDR2 FYNNEI. CDR3 region: CASSVQGPETQYF. The DNA of the CDR3 is TGTGCCAGCAGTGTCCAGGGCCCAGAGACCCAGTACTTC.

The V call is TRBV20-1, the J call TRBJ2-2; D is ambiguous. V lost 3 bases and J 4 bases, leaving 12 bases between the germline ends. Germline V lookup: CDR1 DFQATT, CDR2 SNEGSKA (reference sequence). The CDR3 runs to 14 residues. As DNA, the CDR3 is TGCAGTGCTAGTTGGCAGCCCCGCACCGGGGAGCTGTTTTTT. It is translated as CSASWQPRTGELFF.

This clonotype was picked up a small number of times. CDR3 protein: CASNEPKAGNQPQHF. CDR3 sequence (DNA): TGTGCCAGCAACGAGCCCAAGGCAGGCAATCAGCCCCAGCATTTT. The V and J genes are TRBV2 and TRBJ1-5; no firm D call. V was trimmed by 7 bases and J by 2 bases, leaving 15 bases between them. Germline assignment: CDR1 SNHLY and CDR2 FYNNEI. This CDR3 comprises 15 residues.

The chain joins TRBV7-2 to TRBJ1-3, with 8 nucleotides matching TRBD1. Trimming at V came to 5 bases and at J to 6 bases, leaving 6 bases not matched to a gene. This CDR3 contains 14 residues. The germline CDR1 and CDR2 sequences are SGHTA and FQGNSA. The CDR3 spells CASSPDRGENTIYF. CDR3 in DNA: TGTGCCAGCAGCCCCGACAGGGGTGAAAACACCATATATTTT.

This clonotype turned up a few times. V and J are TRBV7-9 and TRBJ2-3, with D perhaps matching TRBD2 (5 bases). The germline V gene encodes CDR1 SEHNR and CDR2 FQNEAQ (reference sequence). The CDR3 is 17 residues long. V was clipped by 2 bases and J by 4 bases, with 19 bases between them. CDR3 region: CASSLSPLREGADTQYF. The DNA for the CDR3 is TGTGCCAGCAGCTTAAGTCCTTTGAGGGAAGGTGCAGATACGCAGTATTTT.

The chain couples TRBV12-3 or TRBV12-4 to TRBJ1-2; TRBD1 might be the D (5 bases). The CDR3 covers 14 residues. With 0 bases removed from V and 8 bases from J, the gap between germline ends came to 13 bases. For the CDR3, the DNA is TGTGCCAGCAGTTTAGCGCAATTGGGGGTAGGCTACACCTTC. It yields the protein CASSLAQLGVGYTF.

This clonotype was counted only a few times. The chain is built from TRBV7-9 and TRBJ2-3; possibly TRBD2 for D (6 bases). The CDR3 totals 14 residues. Germline values: CDR1 SEHNR, CDR2 FQNEAQ (reference sequence). The V end was cut by 2 bases, the J end by 3 bases, with 9 bases between. CDR3 sequence reads: CASSLLGRTDTQYF. In DNA form, the CDR3 reads TGTGCCAGCAGCTTATTGGGGAGGACAGATACGCAGTATTTT.

The chain employs TRBV28 and TRBJ1-1; D not resolved. Trimming cost V 6 bases and J 3 bases, with 2 bases left between them. The CDR3 spans 10 residues. CDR1 is MDHEN and CDR2 is SYDVKM in the germline V gene. The CDR3 here is CASRDTEAFF. DNA of the CDR3: TGTGCCAGCAGAGACACTGAAGCTTTCTTT. Full variable domain (rest looked up from reference TRBV28 and TRBJ1-1): DVKVTQSSRYLVKRTGEKVFLECVQDMDHENMFWYRQDPGLGLRLIYFSYDVKMKEKGDIPEGYSVSREKKERFSLILESASTNQTSMYLCASRDTEAFFGQGTRLTVV.

The chain recombines TRBV28 with TRBJ1-5, with D unclear. CDR3 length equals 12 residues. Trimming shortened V by 3 bases and J by 7 bases, and 7 bases separated the two germline ends. Per germline, CDR1 MDHEN and CDR2 SYDVKM. The CDR3 reads CASSLGNQPQHF. The CDR3 coding sequence is TGTGCCAGCAGTTTGGGAAACCAGCCCCAGCATTTT.

The CDR3 loop is CASSPRNRWTGEQFF. CDR3 sequence (DNA): TGTGCCAGCAGCCCCCGCAATAGGTGGACCGGCGAGCAGTTCTTC. The genes are TRBV7-9 and TRBJ2-1; no firm D call. The V end lost 5 bases, the J end lost 10 bases, and 21 bases lay between the germline ends. CDR3 length equals 15 residues. The germline V gene has CDR1 SEHNR and CDR2 FQNEAQ (reference sequence).

J is TRBJ2-2 and V is TRBV24-1; D is possibly TRBD1 (6 bases). Germline-derived CDR1 and CDR2 are KGHDR and SFDVKD. The CDR3 loop spans 15 amino acids. Between the trimmed V and J ends, which lost 6 bases and 1 base, there was a span of 11 bases. The CDR3 nucleotides are TGTGCCACCAGTACGGGACAAATGAACACCGGGGAGCTGTTTTTT. This encodes CATSTGQMNTGELFF.

V is TRBV6-4 and J is TRBJ2-1; TRBD2 agrees at 10 bases. Germline lookup yields CDR1 MRHNA and CDR2 SNTAGT. The CDR3 spans 16 residues. The V gene end was trimmed by 2 bases and the J gene end by 4 bases; junction bases not matched to a gene: 5. The CDR3 is CASSDNPAGGYNEQFF. The CDR3 DNA sequence: TGTGCCAGCAGTGACAACCCAGCGGGAGGGTACAATGAGCAGTTCTTC.

The rearrangement joins TRBV20-1 to TRBJ1-2; 7 positions agree with TRBD1. The V gene end was trimmed by 4 bases and the J gene end by 2 bases; junction bases not matched to a gene: 13. The germline gives CDR1 DFQATT, CDR2 SNEGSKA (reference sequence). This CDR3 comprises 16 residues. CDR3 nucleotide sequence: TGCAGTGCTAAACCCTGGGATAGGGGGCACAACTATGGCTACACCTTC. It codes for CSAKPWDRGHNYGYTF.

This clonotype has only a few counts. The chain recombines TRBV10-3 with TRBJ1-2, with D possibly matching TRBD1 (5 bases). CDR1 and CDR2 from the germline V gene are ENHRY and SYGVKD. Trimming took off 9 bases at V and 5 bases at J, with 19 bases between the two ends. This CDR3 contains 14 residues. The CDR3 region has the DNA TGTGCCATTACATCGACGCAGGGCTCGTATGGCTACACCTTC. Translation: CAITSTQGSYGYTF.

This clonotype was recorded only once. The J gene is TRBJ1-5, the V gene TRBV20-1; a possible D gene is TRBD1 (5 bases). The CDR3 runs 15 residues. CDR1 and CDR2 (germline): DFQATT, SNEGSKA (reference sequence). With 0 bases removed from V and 5 bases from J, the gap between germline ends came to 14 bases. CDR3 DNA sequence: TGCAGTGCTAGAGATCAGGGTGGCGGTCATCAGCCCCAGCATTTT. Protein sequence: CSARDQGGGHQPQHF.

V gene TRBV27 combines with J gene TRBJ1-2; 8 bases are a match to TRBD1. CDR1 MNHEY and CDR2 SMNVEV come from the germline V gene (reference sequence). CDR3 size: 14 residues. V was pared by 2 bases and J by 6 bases, with 5 bases of the junction left unmatched. CDR3 nucleotide sequence: TGTGCCAGCAGTTTAAGTCCGGGACAGGATGGCTACACCTTC. Protein sequence: CASSLSPGQDGYTF.